This T cell receptor beta chain came from a study of cytomegalovirus exposure and HLA in healthy donors. Overall study results and limits: Being indistinguishable, some V segments were excluded, TRBV6-2 and TRBV6-3 among them. Some highly shared sequence variants likely arose as a pipeline artifact. Common viral pathogens were later found to be apparently linked to several of the most significant clusters.

Trimming took 4 bases from V and 4 from J, leaving 15 bases between them. Germline CDR1 SGHNT, CDR2 YYREEE (reference sequence). The CDR3 totals 16 residues. It was with 60 Vbeta and 13 Jbeta primers that the PCR ran. Assay: immunoSEQ multiplex PCR; the TCRdb copy retains only in-frame clones and omits some. Here the sample spans over 150,000 clones, 76% being singletons. A few counts support this clone. Its target is unknown. The donors (healthy individuals) were bone marrow donors. The clonotype was recovered from a man aged 60 to 69 in good health and CMV-seronegative. This chain connects TRBV5-4 to TRBJ1-6; D gene ambiguous. Specimen: PBMCs. The CDR3 is CASSPDLDRYNSPLHF. The CDR3 DNA follows: TGTGCCAGCAGCCCCGATCTAGACCGGTATAATTCACCCCTCCACTTT.